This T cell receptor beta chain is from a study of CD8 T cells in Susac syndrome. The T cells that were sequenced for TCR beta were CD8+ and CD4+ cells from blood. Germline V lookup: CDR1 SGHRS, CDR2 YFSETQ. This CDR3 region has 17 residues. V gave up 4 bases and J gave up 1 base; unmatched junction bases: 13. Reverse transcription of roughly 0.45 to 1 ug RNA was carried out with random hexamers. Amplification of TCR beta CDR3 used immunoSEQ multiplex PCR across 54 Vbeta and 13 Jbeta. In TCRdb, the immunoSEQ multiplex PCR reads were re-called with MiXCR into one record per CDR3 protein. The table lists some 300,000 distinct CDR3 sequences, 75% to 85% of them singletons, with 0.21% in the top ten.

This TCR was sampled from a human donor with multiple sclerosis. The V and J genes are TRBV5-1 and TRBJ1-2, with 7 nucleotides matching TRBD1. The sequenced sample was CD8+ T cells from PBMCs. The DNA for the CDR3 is TGCGCCAGCAGCCCCAGGGGGGGACAGCTTCTTAACTATGGCTACACCTTC. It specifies CASSPRGGQLLNYGYTF.